The clone carrying this TCR delta chain has more than one count but fewer than ten. These data come from a study of gamma-delta T cells after stem cell transplantation. TCRdb redid the clone calls on the RT-PCR reads with CATT. The data show some 12,000 delta-chain clones, about 38% seen once. Material for sequencing was gamma-delta T cells. This clonotype originated in a human donor. It is not recorded whose cells these are; they may come from a transplant donor.

The CDR3 coding sequence is TGTGCTCTCCTTCTACCTGAGCGTCCCAACTTTGTACTGGGGGATGCGACAGCACAACTCTTCTTT. It is translated as CALLLPERPNFVLGDATAQLFF. The J gene is TRDJ2, the V gene TRDV1; 10 bases line up with TRDD3. Germline lookup yields CDR1 TSWWSYY and CDR2 QGS. The CDR3 is 22 amino acids. J lost 4 bases, V lost 9 bases, and 29 bases had no gene match.